This TCR beta chain came from a study of blood T cell repertoires in COVID-19. Profiled with immunoSEQ multiplex PCR; TCRdb holds only in-frame clones, not every one. The sample includes roughly 170,000 clones, 83% of them seen just once. This CDR3 has 19 residues. The ends lost 3 bases at V and 6 bases at J; junction bases unmatched: 17. CDR1 is MNHEY, CDR2 SMNVEV, per germline (reference sequence). Source material: PBMCs or T cells enriched from blood (not recorded which). The chain combines TRBV27 with TRBJ2-1, with TRBD2 identical over 10 bases. This receptor was taken from a woman aged 50 to 65 in a cohort exposed to, infected with or recovered from COVID-19 (not recorded which). The CDR3 DNA follows: TGTGCCAGCAGTTTGGGTACTAGCGGGATCTCCCCACTCCGCAATGAGCAGTTCTTC. It codes for CASSLGTSGISPLRNEQFF.